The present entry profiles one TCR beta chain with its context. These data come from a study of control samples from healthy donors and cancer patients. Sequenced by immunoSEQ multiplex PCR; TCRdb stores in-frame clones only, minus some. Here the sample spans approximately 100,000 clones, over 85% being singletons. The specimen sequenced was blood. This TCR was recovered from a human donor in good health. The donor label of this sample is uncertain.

CDR3 amino acids: CASRLNGGGMNEQFF. DNA of the CDR3: TGTGCCAGCAGACTTAACGGCGGGGGCATGAATGAGCAGTTCTTC. This sequence joins TRBV2 and TRBJ2-1, with D perhaps TRBD2 (7 bases). The V end was cut by 6 bases, the J end by 7 bases, with 19 bases between. The CDR3 is 15 residues long. Germline CDR1 and CDR2: SNHLY and FYNNEI.